The 26 T cell receptor beta chains given below trace back to one sample, sequenced in a study of T cell repertoires in cytomegalovirus infection. Their specific antigens are unknown. TCRdb reanalysed the reads using MiXCR and keeps one entry per CDR3 protein. The sample yields approximately 74,000 distinct CDR3 sequences, around 40% seen once. Sample: CD8+ T cells from cultured PBMCs, taken from culture after CMV antigen stimulation. These TCRs come from a human donor in good health (CMV status not recorded). Some clones in this sample may be carry-over from other donors' samples.

This clonotype came up a few times. The V and J genes are TRBV7-9 and TRBJ1-2; D may be TRBD1 (6 bases). This CDR3 has 13 amino acids. V lost 2 bases and J 6 bases, leaving 10 bases between the germline ends. The germline CDR1 and CDR2 sequences are SEHNR and FQNEAQ (reference sequence). CDR3: CASSLPNRDGYTF. The CDR3 bases are TGTGCCAGCAGCTTACCTAACAGGGATGGCTACACCTTC.

This chain joins TRBV6-5 and TRBJ2-7; 7 bases align to TRBD1. The CDR3 has 13 residues. The V segment lost 0 bases and the J segment 6 bases; nucleotides outside the gene matches: 2. Germline assignment: CDR1 MNHEY and CDR2 SVGAGI. The CDR3 DNA sequence: TGTGCCAGCAGTTACTCGAGGGGGCGCGAGCAGTACTTC. Translation: CASSYSRGREQYF.

The gene calls are TRBV28 and TRBJ2-5, with 7 bases fitting TRBD2. The germline V gene has CDR1 MDHEN and CDR2 SYDVKM. V lost 4 bases, J lost 2 bases, and 4 bases stayed unmatched. The length of the CDR3 is 14 residues. This CDR3 reads CASSWVGGQETQYF. CDR3 in DNA: TGTGCCAGCAGTTGGGTGGGAGGGCAAGAGACCCAGTACTTC.

J is TRBJ2-1 and V is TRBV19, with a possible D match to TRBD1 (7 bases). V was pared by 7 bases and J by 7 bases, with 17 bases between. The CDR3 length is 14 residues. Germline V gives CDR1 LNHDA, CDR2 SQIVND (reference sequence). The CDR3 DNA sequence: TGTGCCAGTATGGTCTCGGCAGGGGGGAATGAGCAGTTCTTC. Its translation: CASMVSAGGNEQFF.

The V gene is TRBV7-9, the J gene TRBJ2-4; 7 bases match TRBD1. The CDR3 runs 17 residues. Per the germline V gene, CDR1 is SEHNR and CDR2 is FQNEAQ (reference sequence). The ends lost 4 bases at V and 3 bases at J; junction bases unmatched: 12. The chain's CDR3 is CASSSELTGPLKNIQYF. The CDR3 DNA reads TGTGCCAGCAGCTCGGAGTTGACAGGGCCCCTCAAAAACATTCAGTACTTC.

This clonotype was counted only a few times. This rearrangement joins TRBV6-1 to TRBJ2-3; no clear D gene. V was pared by 2 bases and J by 6 bases, with 6 bases between. This CDR3 has 12 amino acids. Per the germline V gene, CDR1 is MNHNS and CDR2 is SASEGT. Written as DNA, the CDR3 is TGTGCCAGCAGTGAATATAGGGATACGCAGTATTTT. Protein: CASSEYRDTQYF.

The chain combines TRBV20-1 with TRBJ2-1, with D maybe TRBD2 (5 bases). The germline V gene has CDR1 DFQATT and CDR2 SNEGSKA (reference sequence). The germline V and J ends were trimmed by 6 bases and 9 bases, with 24 bases remaining between them. The CDR3 extends over 15 amino acids. The CDR3 DNA reads TGCAGTGCCCCCGAGGAGGACGGATTCCTGACTGAGCAGTTCTTC. Translation gives CSAPEEDGFLTEQFF.

The rearrangement links TRBV7-2 to TRBJ1-1, with a possible D match to TRBD1 (6 bases). The length of the CDR3 is 15 residues. V was shortened by 5 bases and J by 4 bases, with 17 bases between the two germline ends. CDR1 is SGHTA and CDR2 is FQGNSA in the germline V gene. The CDR3 reads CASSPITGLATEAFF. CDR3 nucleotide sequence: TGTGCCAGCAGCCCTATAACAGGGCTGGCCACTGAAGCTTTCTTT.

The table lists this clonotype with a count of one. This CDR3 reads CASNSGLIPYEQYF. The DNA for the CDR3 is TGTGCCAGTAACTCTGGTCTTATCCCCTACGAGCAGTACTTC. The chain joins TRBV19 to TRBJ2-7; D is unresolved. CDR3 length: 14 amino acids. Germline CDR1 LNHDA, CDR2 SQIVND (reference sequence). V was trimmed by 7 bases and J by 2 bases, leaving 15 bases between them. Looking up the rest from reference TRBV19 and TRBJ2-7 gives the full variable domain: DGGITQSPKYLFRKEGQNVTLSCEQNLNHDAMYWYRQDPGQGLRLIYYSQIVNDFQKGDIAEGYSVSREKKESFPLTVTSAQKNPTAFYLCASNSGLIPYEQYFGPGTRLTVT.

This chain joins TRBV6-5 and TRBJ2-2; 7 bases are shared with TRBD1. The junction had 4 bases not matched to a gene; V was cut back by 0 bases and J by 3 bases. The CDR3 extends over 16 amino acids. CDR1 MNHEY and CDR2 SVGAGI come from the germline V gene. This CDR3 reads CASSYSRGPDTGELFF. For the CDR3, the DNA is TGTGCCAGCAGTTACTCGAGGGGGCCGGACACCGGGGAGCTGTTTTTT.

The rearrangement links TRBV12-3 or TRBV12-4 to TRBJ2-7; perhaps D is TRBD1 or TRBD2 (5 bases each). This CDR3 contains 14 residues. Between the trimmed V and J ends, which lost 3 bases and 3 bases, there was a span of 12 bases. CDR3 DNA sequence: TGTGCCAGCAGTTTTTCCCTTGGGGGCTACGAGCAGTACTTC. It specifies CASSFSLGGYEQYF.

This clonotype showed up just once. The chain carries TRBV5-6 and TRBJ2-5; no clear D gene. Germline V lookup: CDR1 SGHDT, CDR2 YYEEEE. V was pared by 0 bases and J by 7 bases, with 4 bases between. The CDR3 length is 11 residues. The CDR3 sequence is CASSLAGTQYF. The CDR3 coding sequence is TGTGCCAGCAGCTTGGCCGGGACCCAGTACTTC.

In its sample, this clonotype was seen a few times. V usage is TRBV12-3 or TRBV12-4 and J usage is TRBJ1-1, with D uncertain. The CDR3 extends over 20 amino acids. V was shortened by 3 bases and J by 2 bases, with 28 bases between the two germline ends. CDR3 bases: TGTGCCAGCAGTTTTTCCACGTTCACCGACTCTGAAGGGCTAAACACTGAAGCTTTCTTT. Translating gives CASSFSTFTDSEGLNTEAFF.

This clonotype has only a few counts. This sequence joins TRBV13 and TRBJ1-1, with unresolved D. The ends were cut back, 5 bases at V and 1 base at J, with 2 bases in the middle. The CDR3 spans 11 residues. Germline CDR1 is PRHDT and CDR2 is FYEKMQ (reference sequence). This CDR3 reads CASSTNTEAFF. CDR3 coding DNA: TGTGCCAGCAGCACGAACACTGAAGCTTTCTTT.

Comments on this clonotype: It may be a read error: a sequence one base away is much more abundant. The chain carries TRBV7-8 and TRBJ2-5; possible D gene TRBD1, 5 bases. Germline V CDR1 and CDR2: SGHVS, FQNEAQ. The CDR3 totals 14 residues. The CDR3 bases are TGTGCCAGCAGCTTAGAGCTCAGGGAAGAGGCCCAGTACTTC. It yields the protein CASSLELREEAQYF.

The chain links TRBV7-6 to TRBJ1-5, with 9 bases fitting TRBD1. With V trimmed by 2 bases and J by 0 bases, 5 bases remained unmatched. The CDR3 length is 17 residues. Germline V gives CDR1 SGHVS, CDR2 FNYEAQ. CDR3 DNA sequence: TGTGCCAGCAGCTTAACAGGGGGCCCCTATAGCAATCAGCCCCAGCATTTT. Its protein is CASSLTGGPYSNQPQHF.

A few counts support this clonotype. The rearrangement links TRBV4-3 to TRBJ2-2; tentative D call: TRBD1 (5 bases). The germline V gene has CDR1 LGHNA and CDR2 YSLEER. The CDR3 runs to 15 residues. Trimming removed 3 bases at V and 4 bases at J, with 12 bases between. The CDR3, as DNA: TGCGCCAGCAGCCACCCGGCTAGGGGCACCGGGGAGCTGTTTTTT. Protein: CASSHPARGTGELFF.

This chain connects TRBV11-2 to TRBJ1-6, with a weak D call TRBD1 (5 bases). The CDR3 is made up of 14 amino acids. From germline, CDR1 is SGHAT and CDR2 FQNNGV. The germline V and J ends were trimmed by 3 bases and 6 bases, with 9 bases remaining between them. CDR3 sequence: CASSLGQGNSPLHF. In DNA form, the CDR3 reads TGTGCCAGCAGCTTGGGCCAGGGTAATTCACCCCTCCACTTT.

The gene calls are TRBV3-1 and TRBJ2-1, with D possibly TRBD1 on 6 matching bases. CDR3 length: 15 residues. The germline V and J ends were trimmed by 3 bases and 5 bases, with 14 bases remaining between them. Germline CDR1 LGHDT, CDR2 YNNKEL (reference sequence). The CDR3 coding sequence is TGTGCCAGCAGCCATCTCCGGGACACACACAATGAGCAGTTCTTC. Protein: CASSHLRDTHNEQFF.

This clonotype was counted between two and nine times. The chain couples TRBV7-4 to TRBJ1-3; maybe TRBD1 (5 bases). The CDR3 runs to 15 residues. Germline CDR1 is SGHVT and CDR2 is SQSDAQ. V dropped 5 bases and J dropped 0 bases, with 11 bases sitting between them. The chain's CDR3 is CASSPGTVSGNTIYF. The CDR3 nucleotides are TGTGCCAGCAGCCCCGGGACGGTCTCTGGAAACACCATATATTTT.

This clonotype was observed a handful of times. The chain couples TRBV12-3 or TRBV12-4 to TRBJ1-2; 7 nucleotides line up with TRBD1. The CDR3 sequence is 13 residues long. The V and J ends lost 5 bases and 8 bases, in that order; junction bases with no gene match: 8. The CDR3 reads CASSHTGVRGYTF. In DNA form, the CDR3 reads TGTGCCAGCAGTCATACAGGGGTGAGGGGCTACACCTTC.

For the CDR3, the DNA is TGTGCCAGCAGCCCCGGGCAGGACTATGGCTACACCTTC. Translated, it gives CASSPGQDYGYTF. This chain uses TRBV11-2 with TRBJ1-2, with D unclear. Germline V gene sequence: CDR1 SGHAT, CDR2 FQNNGV. Deletions cut 5 bases from V and 3 bases from J, with 10 bases between. This CDR3 region has 13 residues. The variable domain in full, with the rest retrieved from reference TRBV11-2 and TRBJ1-2, is EAGVAQSPRYKIIEKRQSVAFWCNPISGHATLYWYQQILGQGPKLLIQFQNNGVVDDSQLPKDRFSAERLKGVDSTLKIQPAKLEDSAVYLCASSPGQDYGYTFGSGTRLTVV.

This clonotype showed up just once. This chain uses TRBV12-3 or TRBV12-4 with TRBJ1-1, with a weak D call TRBD1 (5 bases). Between the trimmed V and J ends, which lost 3 bases and 6 bases, there was a span of 14 bases. The CDR3 is 14 amino acids. CDR3 nucleotide sequence: TGTGCCAGCAGTTTTAGGCCAGGGCAGGCTGAAGCTTTCTTT. Translated, it gives CASSFRPGQAEAFF.

This clonotype has only a few counts. This chain connects TRBV27 to TRBJ2-1; 9 nucleotides match TRBD2. J was trimmed by 7 bases and V by 5 bases; bases with no gene match: 3. This CDR3 region has 13 residues. The germline V gene encodes CDR1 MNHEY and CDR2 SMNVEV (reference sequence). CDR3 in amino acids: CASSLLAGNEQFF. DNA for the CDR3: TGTGCCAGCAGTCTCCTAGCGGGGAATGAGCAGTTCTTC.

The chain uses TRBV5-6 and TRBJ2-3; tentatively, D is TRBD1 (6 bases). V was cut by 4 bases and J by 3 bases, with 18 bases left in between. Germline lookup yields CDR1 SGHDT and CDR2 YYEEEE. This CDR3 comprises 16 residues. The CDR3 loop reads CASSQEQGIWTDTQYF. As DNA, the CDR3 is TGTGCCAGCAGCCAGGAACAGGGAATATGGACAGATACGCAGTATTTT. The full variable domain, completed using reference TRBV5-6 and TRBJ2-3, is DAGVTQSPTHLIKTRGQQVTLRCSPKSGHDTVSWYQQALGQGPQFIFQYYEEEERQRGNFPDRFSGHQFPNYSSELNVNALLLGDSALYLCASSQEQGIWTDTQYFGPGTRLTVL.

This clonotype was seen once. The germline gene is not matched at one end of the junction; a read error may be the cause. The CDR3, as DNA: TGTGTCAGCAGCTCGACGGGGTACAATGAGCAGTTCTTC. Translation: CVSSSTGYNEQFF. The gene calls are TRBV7-6 and TRBJ2-1, with D tentatively TRBD2 (5 bases). The CDR3 sequence is 13 residues long. Germline CDR1 and CDR2: SGHVS and FNYEAQ.